The clone carrying this TCR beta chain came up a few times. The V end lost 4 bases, the J end lost 0 bases, and 13 bases lay between the germline ends. This CDR3 spans 15 amino acids. Germline loops: CDR1 LGHNA, CDR2 YSLEER. Semi-nested PCR with Nested Universal Primer A followed constant-region reverse priming of full-length variable regions. TCRdb reprocessed the 5' RACE reads with MiXCR, giving one entry per CDR3 protein. The sample comprises approximately 30,000 distinct CDR3 sequences, approximately 25% of which are singletons, and 4.3% rests with the top ten. The TCR originated in a female donor with breast cancer. Sequencing input: memory CD4+ T cells sorted from blood. Documented subset: memory CD4+ T cells, CD4+CD45RO+CD25-. The chain joins TRBV4-3 to TRBJ2-7, with D perhaps matching TRBD2 (5 bases). CDR3 region: CASSLGASSSYEQYF. As DNA, the CDR3 is TGCGCCAGCAGCCTTGGCGCTAGCAGCTCCTACGAGCAGTACTTC.